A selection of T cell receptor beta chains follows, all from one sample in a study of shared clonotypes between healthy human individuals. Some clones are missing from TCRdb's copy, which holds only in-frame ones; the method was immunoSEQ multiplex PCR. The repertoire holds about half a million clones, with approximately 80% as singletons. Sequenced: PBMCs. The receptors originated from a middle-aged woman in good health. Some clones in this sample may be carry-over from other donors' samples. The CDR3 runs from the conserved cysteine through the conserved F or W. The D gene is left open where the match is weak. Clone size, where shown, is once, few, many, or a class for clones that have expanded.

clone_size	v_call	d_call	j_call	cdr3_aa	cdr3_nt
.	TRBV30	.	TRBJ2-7	CAWRAFGRSYEQYF	TGTGCCTGGAGGGCGTTCGGTCGCTCCTACGAGCAGTACTTC
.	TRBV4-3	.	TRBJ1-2	CASSQDWNGNYGYTF	TGCGCCAGCAGCCAAGATTGGAACGGCAACTATGGCTACACCTTC
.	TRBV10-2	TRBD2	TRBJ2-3	CATTLAGGVDTQYF	TGCGCCACCACACTAGCGGGAGGGGTGGATACGCAGTATTTT
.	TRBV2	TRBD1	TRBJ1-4	CASSDEGATNEKLFF	TGTGCCAGCAGTGACGAGGGGGCGACTAATGAAAAACTGTTTTTT
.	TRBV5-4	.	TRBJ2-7	CASSFDGTDAYEQYF	TGTGCCAGCAGCTTTGACGGGACTGACGCCTACGAGCAGTACTTC
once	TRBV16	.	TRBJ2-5	CAGSQSRSGEQYF	TGTGCCGGCAGCCAATCTAGGTCGGGTGAGCAGTACTTC
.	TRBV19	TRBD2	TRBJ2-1	CASSILAGEGNEQFF	TGTGCCAGTAGTATACTAGCGGGAGAAGGGAATGAGCAGTTCTTC
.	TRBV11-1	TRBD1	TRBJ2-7	CASSRSMGGTGDYEQYF	TGTGCCAGCAGCCGAAGTATGGGCGGGACAGGGGACTACGAGCAGTACTTC
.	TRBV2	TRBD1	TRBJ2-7	CASTTGGEQYF	TGTGCCAGCACCACAGGGGGCGAGCAGTACTTC
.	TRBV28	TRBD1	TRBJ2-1	CATTGGYSNNEQFF	TGTGCCACGACAGGGGGCTATTCGAACAATGAGCAGTTCTTC
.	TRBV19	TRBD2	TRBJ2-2	CASRLAGGRDTGELFF	TGTGCCAGTCGACTAGCGGGAGGGCGGGACACCGGGGAGCTGTTTTTT
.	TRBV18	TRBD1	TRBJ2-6	CASSPLTGVESGANVLTF	TGTGCCAGCTCACCACTAACAGGGGTAGAATCTGGGGCCAACGTCCTGACTTTC
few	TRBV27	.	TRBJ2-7	CASSFGQESYEQYF	TGTGCCAGCAGTTTCGGGCAGGAGTCCTACGAGCAGTACTTC
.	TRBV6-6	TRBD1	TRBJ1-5	CASSYSQGQSGQPQHF	TGTGCCAGCAGCTACTCGCAGGGACAGTCGGGTCAGCCCCAGCATTTT
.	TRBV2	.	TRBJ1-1	CATQTGNTEALF	TGTGCCACCCAAACAGGGAACACTGAAGCTCTCTTT
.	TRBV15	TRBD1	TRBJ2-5	CATSRDGTGSQETQYF	TGTGCCACCAGCAGAGATGGGACAGGTTCCCAAGAGACCCAGTACTTC
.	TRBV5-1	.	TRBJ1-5	CASSLGGGNNQPQHF	TGCGCCAGCAGCTTGGGCGGGGGAAACAATCAGCCCCAGCATTTT
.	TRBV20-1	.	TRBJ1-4	CRGQGGEKLFF	TGTCGTGGGCAGGGAGGTGAAAAACTGTTTTTT
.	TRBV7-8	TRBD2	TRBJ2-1	CASSTSGSSSYNEQFF	TGTGCCAGCAGCACTAGCGGGTCCAGCTCCTACAATGAGCAGTTCTTC
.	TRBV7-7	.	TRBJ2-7	CASSLWAGYEQYF	TGTGCTAGCAGCTTATGGGCGGGCTACGAGCAGTACTTC
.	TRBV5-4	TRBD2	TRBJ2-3	CASSYVGGTDTQYF	TGTGCCAGCAGTTATGTCGGGGGGACAGATACGCAGTATTTT
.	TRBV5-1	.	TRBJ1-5	CASSVSSNQPQHF	TGCGCCAGCAGCGTTTCTAGCAATCAGCCCCAGCATTTT
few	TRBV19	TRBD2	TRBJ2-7	CASSIGLAGGSYEQYF	TGTGCCAGTAGTATAGGACTAGCGGGAGGTTCCTACGAGCAGTACTTC
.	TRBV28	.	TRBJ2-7	CASSFGGPTYEQYF	TGTGCCAGCAGTTTTGGCGGCCCCACCTACGAGCAGTACTTC
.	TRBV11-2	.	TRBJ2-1	CASSVRDEQFF	TGTGCCAGCAGCGTCCGTGATGAGCAGTTCTTC
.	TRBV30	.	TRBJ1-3	CAWSVDSTSGNTIYF	TGTGCCTGGAGTGTTGACAGCACCTCTGGAAACACCATATATTTT
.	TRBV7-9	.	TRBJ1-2	CASSHRAYGYTF	TGTGCCAGCAGCCACAGGGCCTATGGCTACACCTTC
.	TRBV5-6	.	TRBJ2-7	CASSPRNF	TGTGCCAGCAGCCCCAGGAACTTC
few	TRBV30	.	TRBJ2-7	CAWSVTGTYEQYF	TGTGCCTGGAGTGTAACCGGGACCTACGAGCAGTACTTC
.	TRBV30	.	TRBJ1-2	CAWSVGLNDYGYTF	TGTGCCTGGAGTGTAGGCTTGAACGACTATGGCTACACCTTC
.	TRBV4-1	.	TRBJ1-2	CASSQPRDGGYYYGYTF	TGCGCCAGCAGCCAACCTAGGGACGGAGGCTACTACTATGGCTACACCTTC
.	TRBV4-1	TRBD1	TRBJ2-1	CASSHRTGDNEQFF	TGCGCCAGCAGCCATCGGACAGGGGACAATGAGCAGTTCTTC
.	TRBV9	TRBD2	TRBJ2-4	CASSLREGRDDIQYF	TGTGCCAGCAGCCTAAGGGAGGGGAGGGATGACATTCAGTACTTC
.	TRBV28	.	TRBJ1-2	CASSFTRALANYGYTF	TGTGCCAGCAGTTTTACCAGGGCCTTAGCTAACTATGGCTACACCTTC
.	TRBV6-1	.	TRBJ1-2	CAISERQPAGYGYTF	TGTGCCATCAGTGAGAGGCAGCCCGCTGGCTATGGCTACACCTTC
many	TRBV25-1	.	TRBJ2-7	CASSEYRYEQYF	TGTGCCAGCAGTGAATATAGATACGAGCAGTACTTC
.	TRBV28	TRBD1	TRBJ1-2	CASSSTGTEGVYGYTF	TGTGCCAGCAGTTCTACCGGGACAGAAGGAGTCTATGGCTACACCTTC
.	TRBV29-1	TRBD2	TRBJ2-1	CSVDGTKYNEQFF	TGCAGCGTTGATGGGACTAAATACAATGAGCAGTTCTTC
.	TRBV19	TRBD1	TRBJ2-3	CASSDRAWDTQYF	TGTGCCAGTAGTGACAGGGCCTGGGATACGCAGTATTTT
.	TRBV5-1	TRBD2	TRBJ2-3	CASSLEAGASDTQYF	TGCGCCAGCAGCTTGGAGGCGGGAGCTTCTGATACGCAGTATTTT
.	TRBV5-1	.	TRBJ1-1	CASSLVQLGMNTEAFF	TGCGCCAGCAGCTTGGTACAGCTGGGGATGAACACTGAAGCTTTCTTT
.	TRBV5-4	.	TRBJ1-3	CASSFLGGGNTIYF	TGTGCCAGCAGCTTCCTCGGGGGCGGAAACACCATATATTTT
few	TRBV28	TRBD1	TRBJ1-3	CASSSPGQGVGTIYF	TGTGCCAGCAGTTCGCCGGGACAGGGGGTGGGCACCATATATTTT
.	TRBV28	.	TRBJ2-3	CATEQNTDTQYF	TGTGCCACTGAGCAGAACACAGATACGCAGTATTTT
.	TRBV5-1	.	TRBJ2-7	CASSPRQGGSSYEQYF	TGCGCCAGCAGCCCCAGACAGGGAGGGAGCTCCTACGAGCAGTACTTC
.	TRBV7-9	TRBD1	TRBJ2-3	CASSLFSTGDTDTQYF	TGTGCCAGCAGCTTATTTTCGACAGGGGACACAGATACGCAGTATTTT